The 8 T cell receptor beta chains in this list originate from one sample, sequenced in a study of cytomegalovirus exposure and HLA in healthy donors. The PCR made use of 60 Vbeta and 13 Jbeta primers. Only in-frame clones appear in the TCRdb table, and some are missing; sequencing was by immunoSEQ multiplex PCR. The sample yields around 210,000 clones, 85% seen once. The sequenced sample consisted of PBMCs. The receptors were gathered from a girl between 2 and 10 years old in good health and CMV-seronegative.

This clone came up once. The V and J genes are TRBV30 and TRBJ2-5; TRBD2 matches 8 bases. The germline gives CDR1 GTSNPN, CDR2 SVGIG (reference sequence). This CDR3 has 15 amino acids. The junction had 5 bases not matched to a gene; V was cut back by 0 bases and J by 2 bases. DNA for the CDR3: TGTGCCTGGAGTGTATTCGGGGGGGGTCAAGAGACCCAGTACTTC. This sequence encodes CAWSVFGGGQETQYF.

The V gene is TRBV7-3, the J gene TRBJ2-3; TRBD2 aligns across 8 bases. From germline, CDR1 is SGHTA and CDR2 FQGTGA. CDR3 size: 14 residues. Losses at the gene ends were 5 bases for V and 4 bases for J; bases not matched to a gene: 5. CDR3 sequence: CASSPGLVPDTQYF. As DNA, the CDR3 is TGTGCCAGCAGCCCGGGACTAGTCCCAGATACGCAGTATTTT. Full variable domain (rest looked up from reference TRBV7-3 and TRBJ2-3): GAGVSQTPSNKVTEKGKYVELRCDPISGHTALYWYRQSLGQGPEFLIYFQGTGAADDSGLPNDRFFAVRPEGSVSTLKIQRTERGDSAVYLCASSPGLVPDTQYFGPGTRLTVL.

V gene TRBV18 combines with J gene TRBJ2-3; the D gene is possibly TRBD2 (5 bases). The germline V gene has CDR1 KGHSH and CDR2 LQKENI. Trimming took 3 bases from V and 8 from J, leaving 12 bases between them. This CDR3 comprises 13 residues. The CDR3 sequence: CASSPGLGGTQYF. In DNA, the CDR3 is TGTGCCAGCTCACCTGGACTGGGCGGTACGCAGTATTTT.

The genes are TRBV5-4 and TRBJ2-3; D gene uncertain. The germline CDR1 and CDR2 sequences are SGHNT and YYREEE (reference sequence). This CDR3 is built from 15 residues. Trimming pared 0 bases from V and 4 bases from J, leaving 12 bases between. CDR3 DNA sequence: TGTGCCAGCAGCTTGGAGGCAGGCGTTGCAGATACGCAGTATTTT. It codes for CASSLEAGVADTQYF.

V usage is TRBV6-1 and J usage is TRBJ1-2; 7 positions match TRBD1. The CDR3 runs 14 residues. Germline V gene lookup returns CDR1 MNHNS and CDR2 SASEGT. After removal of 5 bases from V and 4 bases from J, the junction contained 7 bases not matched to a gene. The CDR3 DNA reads TGTGCCAGCAGTCTTAAGACAGGGTCCTATGGCTACACCTTC. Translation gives CASSLKTGSYGYTF.

The CDR3 loop reads CASSFLAGGYEQYF. The CDR3 nucleotides are TGTGCCAGCAGTTTCCTAGCGGGAGGGTACGAGCAGTACTTC. The genes are TRBV27 and TRBJ2-7; 12 nucleotides agree with TRBD2. Trimming removed 3 bases from V and 4 bases from J; junction bases left unmatched: 1. Germline CDR1 reads MNHEY; CDR2 reads SMNVEV (reference sequence). The CDR3 extends over 14 amino acids.

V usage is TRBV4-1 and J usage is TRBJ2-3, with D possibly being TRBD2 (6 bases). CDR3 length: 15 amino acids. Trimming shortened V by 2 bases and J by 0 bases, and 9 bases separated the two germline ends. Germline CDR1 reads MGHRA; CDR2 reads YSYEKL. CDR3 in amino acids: CASSQYSGSTDTQYF. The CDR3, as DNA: TGCGCCAGCAGCCAATACAGCGGGAGCACAGATACGCAGTATTTT.

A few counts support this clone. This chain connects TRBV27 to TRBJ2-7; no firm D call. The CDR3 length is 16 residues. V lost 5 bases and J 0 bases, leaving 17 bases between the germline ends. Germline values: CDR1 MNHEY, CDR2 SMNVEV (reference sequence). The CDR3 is CASSARGFLSSYEQYF. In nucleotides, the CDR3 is TGTGCCAGCAGTGCCAGAGGTTTTCTCAGCTCCTACGAGCAGTACTTC.